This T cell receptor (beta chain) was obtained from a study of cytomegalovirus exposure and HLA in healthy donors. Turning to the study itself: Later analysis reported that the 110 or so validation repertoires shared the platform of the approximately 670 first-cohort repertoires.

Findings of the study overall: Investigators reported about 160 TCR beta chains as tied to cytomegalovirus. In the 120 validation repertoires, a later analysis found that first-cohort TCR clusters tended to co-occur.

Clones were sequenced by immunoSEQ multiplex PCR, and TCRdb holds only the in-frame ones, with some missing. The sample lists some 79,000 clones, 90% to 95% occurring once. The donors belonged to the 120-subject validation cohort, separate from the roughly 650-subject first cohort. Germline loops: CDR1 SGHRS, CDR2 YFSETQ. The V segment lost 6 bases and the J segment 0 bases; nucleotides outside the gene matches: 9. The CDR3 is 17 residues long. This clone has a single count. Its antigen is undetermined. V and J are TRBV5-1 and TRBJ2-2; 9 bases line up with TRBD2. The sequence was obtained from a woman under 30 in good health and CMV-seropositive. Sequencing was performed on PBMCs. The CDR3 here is CASTPRSGGSNTGELFF. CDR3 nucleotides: TGCGCCAGCACCCCCAGGAGCGGGGGGTCGAACACCGGGGAGCTGTTTTTT.